The 17 T cell receptor beta chains listed next were all sequenced from one sample in a study of synovial regulatory T cells in juvenile arthritis. Profiling relied on immunoSEQ multiplex PCR, and the TCRdb table lists in-frame clones only, not all of them. Its listing shows just under 10,000 clones. Sequenced: Treg cells from blood. Indicated subset: remaining (HLA-DR-negative) circulating blood Treg cells. The receptors were sampled from a donor between 2 and 35 years old with juvenile idiopathic arthritis.

V is TRBV6-1 and J is TRBJ1-1. CDR1 MNHNS and CDR2 SASEGT come from the germline V gene. The CDR3 runs 16 residues. No DNA is listed. The chain's CDR3 is CASSEVPWARRGLTFF.

The chain carries TRBV28 and TRBJ2-7; checking the TCRdb D call of TRBD1 is not possible without DNA. Germline V gives CDR1 MDHEN, CDR2 SYDVKM. CDR3 size: 13 residues. Only the protein is available. The chain's CDR3 is CASSLGGRGQQYF.

V is TRBV19 and J is TRBJ2-1; TCRdb calls TRBD2, which cannot be checked without DNA. Germline CDR1 is LNHDA and CDR2 is SQIVND (reference sequence). The CDR3 covers 13 residues. No DNA appears here. The CDR3 reads CASSIWASTEQFF.

This sequence joins TRBV10-3 and TRBJ1-1. This CDR3 has 13 amino acids. Only the protein sequence is given. Germline V gene sequence: CDR1 ENHRY, CDR2 SYGVKD. The CDR3 sequence: CAISDRFNTEAFF.

Its frequency marks this clone as medium-sized (0.01 to 0.1%). The chain employs TRBV19 and TRBJ1-2. Germline V CDR1 and CDR2: LNHDA, SQIVND (reference sequence). The CDR3 has 14 residues. No DNA sequence was recorded. CDR3 residues: CASSIFYSGNGYTF.

CDR3 in amino acids: CASSSGSGINEKLFF. This chain links TRBV5-1 with TRBJ1-4. The CDR3 sequence is 15 residues long. No coding sequence is recorded. Germline CDR1 is SGHRS and CDR2 is YFSETQ.

The chain is built from TRBV6-1 and TRBJ1-5. The CDR3 covers 15 residues. The record lacks a DNA sequence. Germline V gives CDR1 MNHNS, CDR2 SASEGT. The CDR3 reads CASKGGGQRSQPQHF.

V and J are TRBV15 and TRBJ2-4. Germline CDR1 reads LNHNV; CDR2 reads YYDKDF (reference sequence). The CDR3 covers 17 residues. There is no recorded DNA. The CDR3 protein is CATSRAQSEGAKNIQYF.

The chain has TRBV4-1 and TRBJ1-5. Germline V gives CDR1 MGHRA, CDR2 YSYEKL. CDR3 length: 17 amino acids. The DNA sequence is not available. The CDR3 region is CASSQDWGFGGNQPQHF.

This sequence joins TRBV6-4 and TRBJ2-3; there is no DNA to check the TCRdb D call of TRBD2. The germline gives CDR1 MRHNA, CDR2 SNTAGT. CDR3 length: 16 residues. DNA is not recorded here. This CDR3 reads CASSREGTSGSITQYF.

This CDR3 is CASRQLGLLNTEAFF. The chain links TRBV19 to TRBJ1-1. The CDR3 sequence is 15 residues long. The nucleotide record is missing. CDR1 and CDR2 (germline): LNHDA, SQIVND (reference sequence).

This chain uses TRBV19 with TRBJ1-1. The CDR3 loop spans 15 amino acids. No DNA is recorded. Germline CDR1 LNHDA, CDR2 SQIVND (reference sequence). The CDR3 is CASSFSTGPGTEAFF.

The J gene is TRBJ1-1, the V gene TRBV6-5. The germline V gene encodes CDR1 MNHEY and CDR2 SVGAGI. The CDR3 runs to 15 residues. The protein alone is recorded here. The CDR3 loop is CASSYTTGPNTEAFF.

The V gene is TRBV19, the J gene TRBJ1-5; no DNA is available, so the TRBD1 call from TCRdb remains unchecked. Germline V CDR1 and CDR2: LNHDA, SQIVND (reference sequence). The CDR3 spans 14 residues. DNA is not on record. The CDR3 loop is CASRKTGAFQPQHF.

The gene calls are TRBV19 and TRBJ1-2; the D call from TCRdb, TRBD1, cannot be confirmed without DNA. The CDR3 runs to 14 residues. No DNA has been recorded. Germline CDR1 LNHDA, CDR2 SQIVND (reference sequence). Here the CDR3 reads CASVGGQGNYGYTF.

The J gene is TRBJ2-7, the V gene TRBV5-4; the TCRdb D gene call, TRBD1, has no DNA to confirm it. The V gene's germline CDR1 is SGHNT and CDR2 YYREEE (reference sequence). The CDR3 runs to 14 residues. The protein alone is recorded here. CDR3: CASSLPGQPYEQYF. Based on the CDR3 plus reference TRBV5-4 and TRBJ2-7, the full variable domain is ETGVTQSPTHLIKTRGQQVTLRCSSQSGHNTVSWYQQALGQGPQFIFQYYREEENGRGNFPPRFSGLQFPNYSSELNVNALELDDSALYLCASSLPGQPYEQYFGPGTRLTVT.

The rearrangement uses TRBV10-3 and TRBJ2-1; the D gene TCRdb calls, TRBD1, cannot be checked with no DNA. The germline V gene encodes CDR1 ENHRY and CDR2 SYGVKD. The length of the CDR3 is 14 residues. No DNA accompanies this entry. CDR3 in amino acids: CAISEGASSSGQFF.